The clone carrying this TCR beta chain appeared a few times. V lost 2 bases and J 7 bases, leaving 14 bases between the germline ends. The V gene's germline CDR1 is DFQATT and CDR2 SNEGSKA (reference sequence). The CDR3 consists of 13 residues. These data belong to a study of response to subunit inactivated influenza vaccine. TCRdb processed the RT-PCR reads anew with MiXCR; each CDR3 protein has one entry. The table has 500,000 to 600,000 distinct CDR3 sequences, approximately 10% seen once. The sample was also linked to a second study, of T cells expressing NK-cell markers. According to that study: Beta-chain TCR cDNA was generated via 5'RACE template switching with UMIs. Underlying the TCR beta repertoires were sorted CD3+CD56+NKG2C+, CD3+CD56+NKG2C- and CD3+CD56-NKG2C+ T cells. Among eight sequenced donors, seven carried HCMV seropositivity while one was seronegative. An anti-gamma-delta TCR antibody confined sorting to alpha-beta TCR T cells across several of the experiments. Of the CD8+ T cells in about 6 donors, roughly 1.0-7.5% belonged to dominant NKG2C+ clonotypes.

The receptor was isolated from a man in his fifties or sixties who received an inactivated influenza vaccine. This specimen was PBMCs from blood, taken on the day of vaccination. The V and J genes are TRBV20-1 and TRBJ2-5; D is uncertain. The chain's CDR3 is CSARKDLGGTQYF. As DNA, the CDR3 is TGCAGTGCTAGAAAGGACCTAGGTGGGACCCAGTACTTC.